The rows below give T cell receptor beta chains drawn from one sample of a study of T cell responses to AZD1222 COVID-19 vaccine. TCRdb's copy holds only in-frame clones and misses some; the assay was immunoSEQ multiplex PCR. In the table there are approximately 150,000 clones, just over 85% of which are singletons. Material: peripheral blood, obtained 28 days after the second AZD1222 dose. These TCRs come from an adult who received the AZD1222 COVID-19 vaccine. Both conserved end residues are part of each CDR3. A D gene is named only where the DNA matches it firmly. Size values are once, few and many counts, or a class for expanded clones, and some rows have none.

-,TRBV6-1,few,TRBJ1-6,CASSEALPSGGSNSPLHF,TGTGCCAGCAGTGAAGCGCTCCCTAGCGGGGGAAGTAATTCACCCCTCCACTTT
-,TRBV19,-,TRBJ2-2,CASSDPPGELFF,TGTGCCAGTAGTGACCCACCCGGGGAGCTGTTTTTT
TRBD1,TRBV27,-,TRBJ1-2,CASSLLTGIGEGYTF,TGTGCCAGCAGTCTCCTGACAGGGATAGGGGAAGGCTACACCTTC
-,TRBV6-2/TRBV6-3,-,TRBJ2-2,CASSYSGFQLDTGELFF,TGTGCCAGCAGTTACTCCGGTTTCCAGTTGGACACCGGGGAGCTGTTTTTT
-,TRBV25-1,-,TRBJ2-7,CASSESGRDEQYF,TGTGCCAGCAGTGAATCCGGCAGGGACGAGCAGTACTTC
-,TRBV14,-,TRBJ1-1,CASSQDWGRGDTEAFF,TGTGCCAGCAGCCAAGATTGGGGGCGAGGGGACACTGAAGCTTTCTTT
TRBD1,TRBV2,-,TRBJ2-5,CASFRGRLETQYF,TGTGCCAGCTTCAGGGGGCGCCTGGAGACCCAGTACTTC
TRBD2,TRBV7-9,-,TRBJ2-5,CASSSGLASETQYF,TGTGCCAGCAGCTCGGGACTAGCGTCAGAGACCCAGTACTTC
-,TRBV3-1/TRBV3-2,-,TRBJ2-7,CASTSTGTGPLYF,TGTGCCAGCACCTCAACCGGGACTGGGCCCCTTTACTTC
-,TRBV6-6,-,TRBJ1-2,CASTQGQSYGYTF,TGTGCCAGCACCCAAGGGCAGTCCTATGGCTACACCTTC
-,TRBV12-3/TRBV12-4,-,TRBJ1-2,CASSASNYGYTF,TGTGCCAGCAGTGCCTCGAACTATGGCTACACCTTC
TRBD1,TRBV10-3,-,TRBJ2-1,CAIMRGHNEQFF,TGTGCCATCATGAGGGGGCATAATGAGCAGTTCTTC
-,TRBV12-3/TRBV12-4,-,TRBJ1-1,CASSRITEAFF,TGTGCCAGCAGCCGCATCACTGAAGCTTTCTTT
-,TRBV4-1,-,TRBJ2-7,CASSQLSGAEQYF,TGCGCCAGCAGCCAGCTATCCGGGGCAGAGCAGTACTTC
-,TRBV10-1,-,TRBJ1-1,CATLSGPELNTEAFF,TGCGCCACACTCTCCGGCCCCGAGCTGAACACTGAAGCTTTCTTT
TRBD1,TRBV29-1,once,TRBJ1-2,CSVATTGGNYGYTF,TGCAGCGTTGCTACTACAGGGGGCAACTATGGCTACACCTTC
-,TRBV6-5,-,TRBJ1-1,CASTKEWGVNTEAFF,TGTGCCAGCACCAAGGAGTGGGGGGTGAACACTGAAGCTTTCTTT
-,TRBV6-5,-,TRBJ2-7,CASSRDPTYEQYF,TGTGCCAGCAGCCGGGATCCCACCTACGAGCAGTACTTC
-,TRBV6-5,-,TRBJ2-2,CASYGRGVRELFF,TGTGCCAGCTACGGCAGGGGGGTCAGGGAGCTGTTTTTT
-,TRBV11-3,few,TRBJ2-7,CASSLDGTGLYEQYF,TGTGCCAGCAGCTTAGATGGCACAGGACTATACGAGCAGTACTTC
TRBD2,TRBV18,-,TRBJ2-1,CASSTGTSGVNEQFF,TGTGCCAGCTCAACCGGGACTAGCGGGGTCAATGAGCAGTTCTTC
-,TRBV9,-,TRBJ2-3,CASSPQGGLGASTDTQYF,TGTGCCAGCAGCCCCCAGGGGGGACTGGGTGCCAGCACAGATACGCAGTATTTT
-,TRBV21-1,-,TRBJ1-5,CASSKARGYREVRLVTYSNQPQHF,TGTGCCAGCAGCAAAGCGCGGGGATACAGGGAGGTGAGGTTGGTTACCTATAGCAATCAGCCCCAGCATTTT
-,TRBV28,once,TRBJ1-1,CASRFKGRNTEAFF,TGTGCCAGCAGATTTAAGGGGCGCAACACTGAAGCTTTCTTT
TRBD1,TRBV11-2,-,TRBJ2-7,CASSRGQELYEQYF,TGTGCCAGCAGCCGCGGACAGGAACTCTACGAGCAGTACTTC
TRBD2,TRBV6-5,-,TRBJ2-7,CASRPGGGEQYF,TGTGCCAGCAGACCCGGCGGGGGGGAGCAGTACTTC
-,TRBV7-2,few,TRBJ1-3,CASSPEVGVGNTIYF,TGTGCCAGCAGCCCCGAGGTGGGGGTTGGAAACACCATATATTTT
-,TRBV28,-,TRBJ2-2,CASMAGTPGELFF,TGTGCCAGCATGGCGGGGACCCCCGGGGAGCTGTTTTTT
-,TRBV4-1,-,TRBJ2-7,CASSQDRDETREQYF,TGCGCCAGCAGCCAAGATCGGGATGAGACGCGCGAGCAGTACTTC
-,TRBV13,few,TRBJ2-5,CASSPILDSQETQYF,TGTGCCAGCAGCCCAATACTGGACAGCCAAGAGACCCAGTACTTC
TRBD2,TRBV6-2/TRBV6-3,-,TRBJ2-7,CASSSLAIEQYF,TGTGCCAGCAGCTCACTAGCGATCGAGCAGTACTTC
-,TRBV19,-,TRBJ2-1,CASSTGYNEQFF,TGTGCCAGCTCGACAGGCTACAATGAGCAGTTCTTC
-,TRBV18,-,TRBJ2-2,CASSPPDGIGTGELFF,TGTGCCAGCTCACCACCGGACGGGATCGGCACCGGGGAGCTGTTTTTT
TRBD1,TRBV6-5,-,TRBJ1-2,CASSYGTGGYGYTF,TGTGCCAGCAGTTATGGGACAGGGGGATATGGCTACACCTTC
-,TRBV28,-,TRBJ1-2,CASSLWEDYGYTF,TGTGCCAGCAGTTTATGGGAGGACTATGGCTACACCTTC
-,TRBV7-9,-,TRBJ1-4,CASSLDGLYEKLFF,TGTGCCAGCAGCTTAGACGGACTTTACGAAAAACTGTTTTTT
TRBD2,TRBV3-1/TRBV3-2,-,TRBJ2-7,CASSPTGGGYEQYF,TGTGCCAGCAGCCCGACCGGGGGGGGGTACGAGCAGTACTTC
TRBD1,TRBV19,-,TRBJ1-6,CASRGGTGNRSPLHF,TGTGCCAGTAGAGGGGGCACAGGGAATCGTTCACCCCTCCACTTT
-,TRBV24-1,-,TRBJ1-3,CAPSGTDSGNTIYF,TGTGCCCCCTCCGGGACGGACTCTGGAAACACCATATATTTT
-,TRBV9,-,TRBJ2-5,CASSLDGASETQYF,TGTGCCAGCAGCCTAGATGGGGCGTCTGAGACCCAGTACTTC
TRBD2,TRBV10-3,few,TRBJ2-1,CAISLTGTSGANSYNEQFF,TGTGCCATCAGCCTTACCGGGACTAGCGGGGCCAACTCCTACAATGAGCAGTTCTTC
-,TRBV11-2,-,TRBJ1-5,CASSLGDDQPQHF,TGTGCCAGCAGCTTGGGGGACGATCAGCCCCAGCATTTT